One sample yielded the 10 T cell receptor beta chains listed below, sequenced in a study of blood T cells in healthy people across ages. Then a second PCR, running about 6 to 11 cycles, was carried out with a sample-barcoded 5' primer and a J-beta primer mix. TCRdb processed the 5' RACE reads anew with MiXCR; each CDR3 protein has one entry. The repertoire holds 850,000 to 1,100,000 distinct CDR3 sequences, with roughly two fifths as singletons. The sequencing sample was made of blood. The receptors were gathered from a man aged 18-30 years in good health.

V is TRBV2 and J is TRBJ1-6; D is undetermined. Germline CDR1 is SNHLY and CDR2 is FYNNEI. There are 14 residues in the CDR3. The ends were cut back, 4 bases at V and 7 bases at J, with 11 bases in the middle. CDR3 residues: CASSVYRANSPLHF. CDR3 nucleotides: TGTGCCAGCAGTGTTTACCGCGCGAATTCACCCCTCCACTTT.

This clonotype occurred a few times. For the CDR3, the DNA is TGTGCCAGCAGCCAAGATTGGGGGGACAGTGGAGATGGCTACACCTTC. Protein sequence: CASSQDWGDSGDGYTF. J is TRBJ1-2 and V is TRBV14, with 7 nucleotides matching TRBD1. The CDR3 is 16 residues long. Per germline, CDR1 SGHDN and CDR2 FVKESK. V shed 0 bases, J shed 6 bases, and the junction held 10 bases outside the gene matches.

The chain couples TRBV7-8 to TRBJ1-1; TRBD1 aligns across 9 bases. The CDR3 consists of 12 residues. Germline assignment: CDR1 SGHVS and CDR2 FQNEAQ. The ends lost 8 bases at V and 5 bases at J; junction bases unmatched: 3. The CDR3 region is CASGTGKTEAFF. The CDR3 DNA sequence: TGTGCCAGCGGGACAGGGAAAACTGAAGCTTTCTTT.

The chain links TRBV9 to TRBJ1-2, with D possibly TRBD1 on 5 matching bases. This CDR3 comprises 13 residues. V was pared by 4 bases and J by 6 bases, with 13 bases between. Germline V lookup: CDR1 SGDLS, CDR2 YYNGEE. The CDR3 here is CASSTDGAHGYTF. In DNA form, the CDR3 reads TGTGCCAGCAGCACGGACGGGGCTCATGGCTACACCTTC.

This clonotype was recorded a few times. The chain recombines TRBV20-1 with TRBJ1-6; 8 nucleotides match TRBD1. CDR1 DFQATT and CDR2 SNEGSKA come from the germline V gene (reference sequence). J lost 8 bases, V lost 5 bases, and 8 bases had no gene match. This CDR3 contains 14 residues. CDR3 bases: TGCAGTGCTGTCACAGGGGGGGGCTATTCACCCCTCCACTTT. Its protein product is CSAVTGGGYSPLHF.

The V gene is TRBV20-1, the J gene TRBJ2-5; TRBD1 might be the D (6 bases). V was trimmed by 6 bases and J by 0 bases, leaving 14 bases between them. CDR3 length: 14 amino acids. Germline V lookup: CDR1 DFQATT, CDR2 SNEGSKA (reference sequence). CDR3 sequence: CSAGRDTDQETQYF. The DNA for the CDR3 is TGCAGTGCCGGCCGGGACACAGACCAAGAGACCCAGTACTTC.

CDR3 region: CATSPQGALNTGELFF. Here the CDR3 DNA reads TGTGCCACCAGCCCGCAGGGGGCCCTAAACACCGGGGAGCTGTTTTTT. The chain employs TRBV12-3 or TRBV12-4 and TRBJ2-2, with 8 bases fitting TRBD1. The CDR3 is 16 residues long. Losses at the gene ends were 10 bases for V and 2 bases for J; bases not matched to a gene: 12.

V and J are TRBV12-3 or TRBV12-4 and TRBJ1-2; D not certain. Trimming pared 5 bases from V and 4 bases from J, leaving 14 bases between. The CDR3 extends over 14 amino acids. The CDR3 region is CASSPTTETYGYTF. The CDR3, as DNA: TGTGCCAGCAGTCCTACCACAGAGACCTATGGCTACACCTTC.

This clonotype appeared a few times. V usage is TRBV6-5 and J usage is TRBJ2-6; D is undetermined. The CDR3 extends over 16 amino acids. CDR1 is MNHEY, CDR2 SVGAGI, per germline. The V end lost 2 bases, the J end lost 3 bases, and 11 bases lay between the germline ends. The CDR3 DNA reads as TGTGCCAGCAGTTACGACCCGACTCTTGGGGCCAACGTCCTGACTTTC. This codes for CASSYDPTLGANVLTF.

This chain links TRBV16 with TRBJ2-3; D call uncertain. V was pared by 5 bases and J by 2 bases, with 11 bases between. The CDR3 totals 14 residues. Germline assignment: CDR1 KGHSY and CDR2 FQNENV. CDR3 nucleotides: TGTGCCAGCAGCACTCAGTCACCCACAGATACGCAGTATTTT. This translates into CASSTQSPTDTQYF.